Following are 8 T cell receptor beta chains from one sample sequenced in a study of post-analysis software for immune sequencing data. Study-level points and caveats: Roughly 5 TRBV segments (TRBV5-6, TRBV5-1 and TRBV20-1 among them) occurred more frequently in patients than in controls.

cDNA libraries for TCR beta contained unique molecular identifiers. TCRdb re-derived calls from the PCR reads in MiXCR, one entry per CDR3 protein. There are fewer than 850,000 distinct CDR3 sequences in the sample; about 27% occur only once, and around 0.56% lies in the top ten. These receptors are not linked to any known antigen. The sample taken for sequencing was blood. These receptor sequences come from a girl aged 5-17 years with multiple sclerosis.

CDR3 protein: CATSRDPNRAGGYTF. The DNA for the CDR3 is TGTGCCACCAGCAGAGATCCCAACAGGGCCGGCGGCTACACCTTC. The chain combines TRBV15 with TRBJ1-2; tentatively, D is TRBD1 (6 bases). V lost 0 bases and J 8 bases, leaving 16 bases between the germline ends. Germline V gives CDR1 LNHNV, CDR2 YYDKDF (reference sequence). The CDR3 contains 15 residues. The full variable domain, completed using reference TRBV15 and TRBJ1-2, is DAMVIQNPRYQVTQFGKPVTLSCSQTLNHNVMYWYQQKSSQAPKLLFHYYDKDFNNEADTPDNFQSRRPNTSFCFLDIRSPGLGDTAMYLCATSRDPNRAGGYTFGSGTRLTVV.

The rearrangement links TRBV3-1 to TRBJ2-7; D unresolved. CDR3 size: 14 residues. Germline lookup yields CDR1 LGHDT and CDR2 YNNKEL (reference sequence). Trimming removed 0 bases at V and 1 base at J, with 7 bases between. In DNA, the CDR3 is TGTGCCAGCAGCCAAGATCCGCAGTCCTACGAGCAGTACTTC. Amino acids: CASSQDPQSYEQYF.

The chain employs TRBV5-1 and TRBJ2-2; D is unclear. The germline V gene has CDR1 SGHRS and CDR2 YFSETQ. V lost 0 bases, J lost 2 bases, and 11 bases lay in between. The CDR3 has 16 residues. CDR3 in DNA: TGCGCCAGCAGCTTGGACGGTTTCCAAAACACCGGGGAGCTGTTTTTT. Translating it yields CASSLDGFQNTGELFF.

This clonotype was detected ten times or more. The chain employs TRBV11-2 and TRBJ2-7; tentatively, D is TRBD2 (6 bases). This CDR3 comprises 15 residues. Trimming pared 5 bases from V and 3 bases from J, leaving 17 bases between. Germline-derived CDR1 and CDR2 are SGHAT and FQNNGV. CDR3 coding DNA: TGTGCCAGCAGCCAAGTAGGCGGGAAGAACTACGAGCAGTACTTC. Protein sequence: CASSQVGGKNYEQYF.

The V gene is TRBV29-1, the J gene TRBJ1-1; D possibly corresponds to TRBD1 (5 bases). Per germline, CDR1 SQVTM and CDR2 ANQGSEA. This CDR3 contains 11 residues. Trimming pared 6 bases from V and 7 bases from J, leaving 12 bases between. The CDR3 loop is CSVKGAIEAFF. Here the CDR3 DNA reads TGCAGCGTCAAAGGGGCCATTGAAGCTTTCTTT.

In nucleotides, the CDR3 is TGTGCCAGCAGTCCCGGGATCTGGAACACCGGGGAGCTGTTTTTT. It translates to CASSPGIWNTGELFF. This chain connects TRBV9 to TRBJ2-2, with D perhaps TRBD2 (5 bases). Germline V lookup: CDR1 SGDLS, CDR2 YYNGEE. CDR3 length: 15 amino acids. Trimming removed 5 bases at V and 1 base at J, with 12 bases between.

Comment on this clonotype: One end of the junction is discordant with germline, which a read error may explain. The rearrangement joins TRBV2 to TRBJ1-1; 8 bases line up with TRBD1. Looked up from germline, CDR1 is SNHLY and CDR2 is FYNNEI. The CDR3 is 12 residues long. The CDR3 here is CVSRGTGLEAFF. DNA for the CDR3: TGTGTCAGCAGGGGGACAGGCCTTGAAGCTTTCTTT.

The V gene is TRBV6-6, the J gene TRBJ2-1; D gene ambiguous. Germline lookup yields CDR1 MNHNY and CDR2 SVGAGI (reference sequence). Trimming pared 8 bases from V and 5 bases from J, leaving 13 bases between. The CDR3 contains 13 residues. CDR3 bases: TGTGCCAGCGGTACCCCGTGGGACAATGAGCAGTTCTTC. As protein: CASGTPWDNEQFF.